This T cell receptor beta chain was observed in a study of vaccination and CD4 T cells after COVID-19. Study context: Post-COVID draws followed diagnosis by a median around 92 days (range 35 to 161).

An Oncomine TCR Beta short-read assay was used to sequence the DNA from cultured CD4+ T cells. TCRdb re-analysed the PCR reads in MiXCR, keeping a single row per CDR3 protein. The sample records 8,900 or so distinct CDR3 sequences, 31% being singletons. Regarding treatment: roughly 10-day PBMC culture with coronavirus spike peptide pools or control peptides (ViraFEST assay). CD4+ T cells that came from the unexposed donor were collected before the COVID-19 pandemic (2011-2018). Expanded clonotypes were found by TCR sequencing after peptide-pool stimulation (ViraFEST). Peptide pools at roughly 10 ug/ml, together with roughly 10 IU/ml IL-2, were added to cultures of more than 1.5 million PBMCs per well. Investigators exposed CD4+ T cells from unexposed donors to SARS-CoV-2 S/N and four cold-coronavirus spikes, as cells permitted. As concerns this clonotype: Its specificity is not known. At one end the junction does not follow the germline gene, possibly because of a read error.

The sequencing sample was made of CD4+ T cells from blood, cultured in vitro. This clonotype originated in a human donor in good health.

The CDR3 nucleotides are TGTGCTAGCAGCCCGGGGACACCCGGAGGAAACACCATATATTTT. Amino acid sequence: CASSPGTPGGNTIYF. The gene calls are TRBV7-7 and TRBJ1-3; a possible D gene is TRBD1 (6 bases). The CDR3 has 15 residues. The V gene's germline CDR1 is SSHAT and CDR2 FNYEAQ (reference sequence).